This T cell receptor beta chain was documented in a study of cytomegalovirus exposure and HLA in healthy donors. Study-level findings and limits: Analyzed later, association rates of TCRs varied across HLA loci, with DRB1 most and HLA-C fewest.

Both 60 Vbeta primers and 13 Jbeta primers went into the PCR. Method: immunoSEQ multiplex PCR; TCRdb's copy keeps in-frame clones and lacks some. The data show 80,000 or so clones, with about two thirds seen just once and about 6.9% held by the top ten. About this clone: Its antigen is not known.

Germline CDR1 is SGHRS and CDR2 is YFSETQ. This CDR3 comprises 14 residues. Losses at the gene ends were 8 bases for V and 2 bases for J; bases not matched to a gene: 9. This receptor was identified in a woman between 45 and 65 years old in good health and CMV-seropositive. This chain links TRBV5-1 with TRBJ2-7, with 8 bases aligning to TRBD2. The sample taken for sequencing was PBMCs. CDR3 sequence: CASTEGGGPYEQYF. As DNA, the CDR3 is TGCGCCAGTACTGAAGGCGGGGGGCCCTACGAGCAGTACTTC.